These 17 T cell receptor beta chains originate from one sample sequenced in a study of CD8+CD57+ T cells in acquired aplastic anemia. The study profiled TCR beta VDJ and CDR3 using genomic DNA as template. TCRdb independently ran MiXCR on the reads; one entry per CDR3 protein. The profile shows hundreds of thousands of distinct CDR3 sequences, around 32% of them singletons. Patients included in sequencing had previously demonstrated CD8+CD57+ cell expansion by flow cytometry. Material for sequencing was sorted CD4+, CD8+, or CD8+CD57+ T cells (not recorded which) from PBMCs. The receptors come from a human donor with aplastic anemia.

This clonotype has a count of ten or more. The CDR3 DNA is TGTGCCAGTAGAGCTCGGACAGGGGAAGAGCAGTACTTC. Protein: CASRARTGEEQYF. The rearrangement joins TRBV19 to TRBJ2-7, with 9 bases identical to TRBD1. Germline CDR1 is LNHDA and CDR2 is SQIVND (reference sequence). The V segment lost 6 bases and the J segment 7 bases; nucleotides outside the gene matches: 7. There are 13 residues in the CDR3. The full variable domain, rest sourced from reference TRBV19 and TRBJ2-7, is DGGITQSPKYLFRKEGQNVTLSCEQNLNHDAMYWYRQDPGQGLRLIYYSQIVNDFQKGDIAEGYSVSREKKESFPLTVTSAQKNPTAFYLCASRARTGEEQYFGPGTRLTVT.

This clonotype was detected ten times or more. The CDR3 here is CASSQVLKQPQHF. The CDR3 nucleotides read TGCGCCAGCAGCCAAGTCCTTAAGCAGCCCCAGCATTTT. This chain uses TRBV4-3 with TRBJ1-5; no clear D. CDR1 is LGHNA, CDR2 YSLEER, per germline. The CDR3 extends over 13 amino acids. Trimming cost V 1 base and J 7 bases, with 8 bases left between them.

This clonotype has more than one count but fewer than ten. The chain employs TRBV11-1 and TRBJ2-1, with 11 bases lining up with TRBD2. J lost 8 bases, V lost 2 bases, and 8 bases had no gene match. The CDR3 runs 16 residues. CDR1 is SGHAT, CDR2 FQDESV, per germline (reference sequence). The CDR3, as DNA: TGTGCCAGCAGCTTAAGTGGGACTAGCGGAGGGCATGAGCAGTTCTTC. Translating gives CASSLSGTSGGHEQFF.

The sample holds a few counts of this clonotype. This chain joins TRBV25-1 and TRBJ2-1, with 11 bases identical to TRBD2. The CDR3 extends over 16 amino acids. In germline, CDR1 is MGHDK, CDR2 SYGVNS. V lost 6 bases, J lost 5 bases, and 9 bases stayed unmatched. DNA of the CDR3: TGTGCCAGCAGCGTCGCGGGGACTAGCGGTAACAATGAGCAGTTCTTC. Translating it yields CASSVAGTSGNNEQFF. Complete variable domain (other parts from reference TRBV25-1 and TRBJ2-1): EADIYQTPRYLVIGTGKKITLECSQTMGHDKMYWYQQDPGMELHLIHYSYGVNSTEKGDLSSESTVSRIRTEHFPLTLESARPSHTSQYLCASSVAGTSGNNEQFFGPGTRLTVL.

This clonotype has only a few counts. The rearrangement uses TRBV5-1 and TRBJ2-3, with D maybe TRBD2 (6 bases). Looked up from germline, CDR1 is SGHRS and CDR2 is YFSETQ. V lost 4 bases to trimming and J lost 4 bases, with 19 bases between them. The CDR3 totals 16 residues. Here the CDR3 DNA reads TGCGCCAGCAGCCCACCCCGGGGAGGAACTGCAGATACGCAGTATTTT. As protein: CASSPPRGGTADTQYF.

The chain combines TRBV25-1 with TRBJ1-2; D ambiguous. The CDR3 runs to 13 residues. The ends were cut back, 7 bases at V and 0 bases at J, with 9 bases in the middle. Germline V gene sequence: CDR1 MGHDK, CDR2 SYGVNS. DNA of the CDR3: TGTGCCAGCACTGGTAGTACTAACTATGGCTACACCTTC. Its translation is CASTGSTNYGYTF.

The V and J genes are TRBV10-3 and TRBJ1-5, with D perhaps TRBD1 (6 bases). The CDR3 sequence is 13 residues long. CDR1 and CDR2 (germline): ENHRY, SYGVKD. V was pared by 10 bases and J by 5 bases, with 15 bases between. The chain's CDR3 is CASAIYRDQPQHF. The CDR3 region has the DNA TGTGCCAGTGCGATATACAGGGATCAGCCCCAGCATTTT.

Turning to this clonotype: This may arise from a read error, as a much more abundant clone is one base away. J is TRBJ1-6 and V is TRBV19; D uncertain. Germline lookup yields CDR1 LNHDA and CDR2 SQIVND (reference sequence). Trimming shortened V by 6 bases and J by 5 bases, and 17 bases separated the two germline ends. The CDR3 has 16 residues. This CDR3 reads CASRPNRESHNSPLHF. CDR3 bases: TGTGCCAGTAGGCCAAATCGGGAATCCCATAATTCACCCCTCCACTTT.

V and J are TRBV30 and TRBJ1-2, with a weak D call TRBD1 (6 bases). V was pared by 0 bases and J by 8 bases, with 16 bases between. The V gene's germline CDR1 is GTSNPN and CDR2 SVGIG (reference sequence). This CDR3 has 14 residues. CDR3: CAWSVRPGAGGYTF. CDR3 coding DNA: TGTGCCTGGAGTGTACGACCGGGGGCAGGGGGCTACACCTTC.

V and J are TRBV20-1 and TRBJ2-3, with a weak D call TRBD2 (6 bases). Germline CDR1 DFQATT, CDR2 SNEGSKA (reference sequence). The CDR3 is 15 amino acids. V lost 3 bases and J lost 1, with 14 bases in between. The CDR3 reads CSASEAGSGTDTQYF. In DNA form, the CDR3 reads TGCAGTGCTAGTGAAGCGGGTTCGGGCACAGATACGCAGTATTTT.

The chain is built from TRBV2 and TRBJ1-1; D is ambiguous. Looked up from germline, CDR1 is SNHLY and CDR2 is FYNNEI. This CDR3 has 11 amino acids. CDR3 in amino acids: CAGLVNTEAFF. As DNA, the CDR3 is TGTGCAGGGCTGGTGAACACTGAAGCTTTCTTT.

This clonotype came up many times. This sequence joins TRBV2 and TRBJ1-1, with TRBD1 matching 7 bases. The CDR3 loop spans 15 amino acids. The junction had 10 bases not matched to a gene; V was cut back by 5 bases and J by 4 bases. CDR1 SNHLY and CDR2 FYNNEI come from the germline V gene. CDR3 in amino acids: CASSPPGGSGTEAFF. The CDR3 nucleotides are TGTGCCAGCAGTCCCCCAGGGGGTTCTGGCACTGAAGCTTTCTTT.

This clonotype was recorded at least ten times. The genes are TRBV7-3 and TRBJ1-6; D ambiguous. The CDR3 length is 15 residues. CDR1 SGHTA and CDR2 FQGTGA come from the germline V gene. With 5 bases removed from V and 7 bases from J, the gap between germline ends came to 15 bases. CDR3 sequence (DNA): TGTGCCAGCAGCCGGACGGCGGACCCCAATTCACCCCTCCACTTT. As protein: CASSRTADPNSPLHF.

The CDR3 is CASSPDSLYGYTF. The CDR3 coding sequence is TGTGCCAGCAGCCCGGACTCCTTATATGGCTACACCTTC. The chain is built from TRBV7-9 and TRBJ1-2; D is ambiguous. Looked up from germline, CDR1 is SEHNR and CDR2 is FQNEAQ (reference sequence). This CDR3 has 13 amino acids. Trimming took 5 bases from V and 5 from J, leaving 12 bases between them.

This clonotype was counted many times. The chain combines TRBV7-2 with TRBJ2-7, with 11 nucleotides matching TRBD1. V lost 5 bases to trimming and J lost 7 bases; unmatched junction nucleotides: 13. Germline lookup yields CDR1 SGHTA and CDR2 FQGNSA. The CDR3 is made up of 16 amino acids. CDR3 nucleotide sequence: TGTGCCAGCAGCGTTAGCTTGGGACAGGGGGGTGAAGAGCAGTACTTC. It codes for CASSVSLGQGGEEQYF.

There are many counts of this clonotype. J is TRBJ2-1 and V is TRBV25-1; 9 positions match TRBD2. This CDR3 comprises 16 residues. Germline values: CDR1 MGHDK, CDR2 SYGVNS. The junction had 6 bases not matched to a gene; V was cut back by 1 base and J by 5 bases. CDR3 protein: CASSEWGAGGHNEQFF. In DNA form, the CDR3 reads TGTGCCAGCAGTGAATGGGGAGCGGGAGGACACAATGAGCAGTTCTTC. Using reference TRBV25-1 and TRBJ2-1 for the parts outside the CDR3, the full variable domain is EADIYQTPRYLVIGTGKKITLECSQTMGHDKMYWYQQDPGMELHLIHYSYGVNSTEKGDLSSESTVSRIRTEHFPLTLESARPSHTSQYLCASSEWGAGGHNEQFFGPGTRLTVL.

Many counts were recorded for this clonotype. The V and J genes are TRBV10-2 and TRBJ1-3, with D tentatively TRBD1 (5 bases). Per the germline V gene, CDR1 is WSHSY and CDR2 is SAAADI. This CDR3 has 15 residues. The V gene lost 6 bases and the J gene lost 4 bases, with 16 bases spanning the gap. The CDR3 loop is CASSGGEGSGNTIYF. As DNA, the CDR3 is TGCGCCAGCAGCGGAGGGGAAGGTTCCGGAAACACCATATATTTT.